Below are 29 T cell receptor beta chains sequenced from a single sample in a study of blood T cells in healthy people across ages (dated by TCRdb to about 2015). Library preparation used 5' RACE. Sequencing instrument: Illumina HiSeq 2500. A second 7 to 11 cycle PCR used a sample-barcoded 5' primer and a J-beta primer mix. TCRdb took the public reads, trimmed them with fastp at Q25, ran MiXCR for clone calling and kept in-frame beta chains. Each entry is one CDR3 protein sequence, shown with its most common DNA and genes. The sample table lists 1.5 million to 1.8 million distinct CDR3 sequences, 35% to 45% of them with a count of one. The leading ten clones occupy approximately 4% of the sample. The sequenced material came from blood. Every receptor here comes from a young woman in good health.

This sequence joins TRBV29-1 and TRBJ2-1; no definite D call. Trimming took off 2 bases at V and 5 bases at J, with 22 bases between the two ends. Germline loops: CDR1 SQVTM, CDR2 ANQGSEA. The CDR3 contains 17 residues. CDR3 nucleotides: TGCAGCGTTGAACCCTACGGACGGCGGAAGGGCGACAATGAGCAGTTCTTC. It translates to CSVEPYGRRKGDNEQFF.

In DNA form, the CDR3 reads TGTGCCAGCAGTTTAGGGCGGCGGATCCAAGAGACCCAGTACTTC. Translation: CASSLGRRIQETQYF. The gene calls are TRBV12-3 or TRBV12-4 and TRBJ2-5, with D uncertain. The CDR3 totals 15 residues. V dropped 1 base and J dropped 1 base, with 10 bases sitting between them.

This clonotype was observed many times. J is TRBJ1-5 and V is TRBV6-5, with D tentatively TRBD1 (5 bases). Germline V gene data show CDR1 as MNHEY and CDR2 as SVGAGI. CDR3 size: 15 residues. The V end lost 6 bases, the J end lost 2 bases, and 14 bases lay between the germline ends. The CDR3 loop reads CASSPRGRGNQPQHF. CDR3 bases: TGTGCCAGCAGCCCACGGGGGAGAGGCAATCAGCCCCAGCATTTT.

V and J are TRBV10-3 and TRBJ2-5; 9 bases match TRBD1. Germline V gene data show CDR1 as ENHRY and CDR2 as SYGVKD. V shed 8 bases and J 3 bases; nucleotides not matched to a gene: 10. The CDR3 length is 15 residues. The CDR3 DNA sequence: TGTGCCATCGGGACCACGGGACAGGGCAAAGAGACCCAGTACTTC. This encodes CAIGTTGQGKETQYF.

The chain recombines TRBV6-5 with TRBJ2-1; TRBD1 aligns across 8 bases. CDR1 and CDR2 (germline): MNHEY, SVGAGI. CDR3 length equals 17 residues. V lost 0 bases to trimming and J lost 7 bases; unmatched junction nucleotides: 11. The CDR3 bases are TGTGCCAGCAGTTACTCGCCCGGGGGCAGGGGGCTAAATGAGCAGTTCTTC. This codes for CASSYSPGGRGLNEQFF.

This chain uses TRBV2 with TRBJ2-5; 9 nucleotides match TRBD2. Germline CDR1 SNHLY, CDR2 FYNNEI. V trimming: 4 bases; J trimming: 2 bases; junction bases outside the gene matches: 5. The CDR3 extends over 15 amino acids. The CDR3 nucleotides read TGTGCCAGCAGTGCCGATAGCGGGGGACAAGAGACCCAGTACTTC. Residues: CASSADSGGQETQYF.

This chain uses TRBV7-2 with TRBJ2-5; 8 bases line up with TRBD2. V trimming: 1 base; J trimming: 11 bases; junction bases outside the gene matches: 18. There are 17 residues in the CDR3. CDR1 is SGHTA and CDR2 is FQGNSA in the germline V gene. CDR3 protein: CASSLEGQASGFRGQYF. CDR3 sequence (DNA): TGTGCCAGCAGCTTAGAGGGCCAGGCTAGCGGGTTTCGCGGGCAGTACTTC.

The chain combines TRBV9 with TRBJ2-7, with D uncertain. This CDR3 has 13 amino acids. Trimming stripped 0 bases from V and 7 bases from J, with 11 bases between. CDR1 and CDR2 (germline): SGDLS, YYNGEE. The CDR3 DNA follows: TGTGCCAGCAGCGTAGGAGTCATCAATGAGCAGTACTTC. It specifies CASSVGVINEQYF. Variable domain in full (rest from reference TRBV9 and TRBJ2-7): DSGVTQTPKHLITATGQRVTLRCSPRSGDLSVYWYQQSLDQGLQFLIQYYNGEERAKGNILERFSAQQFPDLHSELNLSSLELGDSALYFCASSVGVINEQYFGPGTRLTVT.

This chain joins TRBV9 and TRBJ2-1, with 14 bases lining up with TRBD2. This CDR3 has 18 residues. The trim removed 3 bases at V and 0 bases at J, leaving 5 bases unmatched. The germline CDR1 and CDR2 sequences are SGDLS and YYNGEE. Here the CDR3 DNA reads TGTGCCAGCAGCGGGGGACTAGCGGGAGTCCCCTCCTACAATGAGCAGTTCTTC. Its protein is CASSGGLAGVPSYNEQFF.

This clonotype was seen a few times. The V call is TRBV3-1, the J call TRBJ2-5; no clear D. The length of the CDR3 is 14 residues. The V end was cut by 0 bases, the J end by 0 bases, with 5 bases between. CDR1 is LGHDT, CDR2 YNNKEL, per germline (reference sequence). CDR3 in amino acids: CASSQDSNQETQYF. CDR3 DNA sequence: TGTGCCAGCAGCCAAGATTCTAACCAAGAGACCCAGTACTTC.

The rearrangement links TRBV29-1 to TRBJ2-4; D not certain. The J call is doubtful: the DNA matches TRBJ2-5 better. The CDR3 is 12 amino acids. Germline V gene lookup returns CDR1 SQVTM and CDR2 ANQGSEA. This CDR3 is CSVARNQETQYF. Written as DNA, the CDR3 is TGCAGCGTTGCCAGGAACCAAGAGACCCAGTACTTC.

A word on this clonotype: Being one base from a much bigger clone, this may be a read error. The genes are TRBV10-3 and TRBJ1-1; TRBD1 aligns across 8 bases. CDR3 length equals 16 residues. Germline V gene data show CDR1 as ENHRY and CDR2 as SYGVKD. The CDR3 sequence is CAISETLGTGNTEVFF. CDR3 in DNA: TGTGCCATCAGTGAGACTTTAGGGACAGGAAACACTGAAGTTTTCTTT.

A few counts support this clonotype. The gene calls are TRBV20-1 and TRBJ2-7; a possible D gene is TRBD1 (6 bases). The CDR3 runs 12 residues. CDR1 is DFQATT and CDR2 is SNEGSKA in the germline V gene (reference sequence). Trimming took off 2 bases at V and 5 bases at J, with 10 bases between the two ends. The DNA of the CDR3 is TGCAGTGCTAGATCCACAGGGAACGAGCAGTACTTC. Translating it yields CSARSTGNEQYF.

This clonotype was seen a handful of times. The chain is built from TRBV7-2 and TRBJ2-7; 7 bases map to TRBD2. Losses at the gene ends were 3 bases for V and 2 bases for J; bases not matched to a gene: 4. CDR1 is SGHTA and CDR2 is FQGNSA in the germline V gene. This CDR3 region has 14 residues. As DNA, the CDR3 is TGTGCCAGCAGCTTTAGACTAGCCACCTACGAGCAGTACTTC. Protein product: CASSFRLATYEQYF. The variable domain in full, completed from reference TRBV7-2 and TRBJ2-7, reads GAGVSQSPSNKVTEKGKDVELRCDPISGHTALYWYRQSLGQGLEFLIYFQGNSAPDKSGLPSDRFSAERTGGSVSTLTIQRTQQEDSAVYLCASSFRLATYEQYFGPGTRLTVT.

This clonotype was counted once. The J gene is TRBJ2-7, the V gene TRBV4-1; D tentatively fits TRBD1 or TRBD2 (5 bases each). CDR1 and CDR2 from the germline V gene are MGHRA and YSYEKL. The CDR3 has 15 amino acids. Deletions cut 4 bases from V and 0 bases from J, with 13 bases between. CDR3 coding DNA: TGCGCCAGCAGCCTTCGGGACGCCCTCTCCTACGAGCAGTACTTC. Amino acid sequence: CASSLRDALSYEQYF.

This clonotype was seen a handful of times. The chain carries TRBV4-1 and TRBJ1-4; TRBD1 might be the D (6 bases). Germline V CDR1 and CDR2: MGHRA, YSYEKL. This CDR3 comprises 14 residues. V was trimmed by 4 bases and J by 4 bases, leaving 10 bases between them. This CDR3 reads CASSRSGVNEKLFF. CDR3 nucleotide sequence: TGCGCCAGCAGCCGGTCAGGGGTTAATGAAAAACTGTTTTTT.

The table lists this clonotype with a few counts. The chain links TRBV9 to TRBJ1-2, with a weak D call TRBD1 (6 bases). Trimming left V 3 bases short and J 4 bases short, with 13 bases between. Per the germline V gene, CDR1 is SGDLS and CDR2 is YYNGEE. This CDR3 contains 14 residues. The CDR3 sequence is CASSDGGRTYGYTF. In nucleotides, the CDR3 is TGTGCCAGCAGCGATGGGGGCCGGACCTATGGCTACACCTTC.

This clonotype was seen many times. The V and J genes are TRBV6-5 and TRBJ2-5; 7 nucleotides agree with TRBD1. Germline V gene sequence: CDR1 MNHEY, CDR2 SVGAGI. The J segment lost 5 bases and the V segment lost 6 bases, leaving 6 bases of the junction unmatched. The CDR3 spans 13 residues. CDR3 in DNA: TGTGCCAGCAGCCTGGGACAGTGGGAGACCCAGTACTTC. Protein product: CASSLGQWETQYF.

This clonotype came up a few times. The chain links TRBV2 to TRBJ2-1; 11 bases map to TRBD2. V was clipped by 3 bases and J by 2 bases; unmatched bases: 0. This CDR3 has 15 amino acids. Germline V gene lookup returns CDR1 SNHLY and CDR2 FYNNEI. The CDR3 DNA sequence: TGTGCCAGCAGTGAGGGACTAGCGGCCTACAATGAGCAGTTCTTC. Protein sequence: CASSEGLAAYNEQFF.

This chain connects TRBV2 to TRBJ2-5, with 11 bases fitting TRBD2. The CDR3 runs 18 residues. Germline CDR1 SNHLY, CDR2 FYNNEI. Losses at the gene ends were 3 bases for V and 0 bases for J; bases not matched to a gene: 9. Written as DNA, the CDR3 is TGTGCCAGCAGTGAGGATCCGGGACTAGCGGACGACCAAGAGACCCAGTACTTC. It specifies CASSEDPGLADDQETQYF.

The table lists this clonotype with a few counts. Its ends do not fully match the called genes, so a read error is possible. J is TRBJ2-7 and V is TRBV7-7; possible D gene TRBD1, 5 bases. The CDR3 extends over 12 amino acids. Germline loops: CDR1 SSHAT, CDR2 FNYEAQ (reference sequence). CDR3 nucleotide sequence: TGTGCTAGCAGCCAGGGTCACGGCGAGCAGTACTTC. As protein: CASSQGHGEQYF. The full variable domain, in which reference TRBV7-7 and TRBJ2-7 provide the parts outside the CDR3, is GAGVSQSPRYKVTKRGQDVTLRCDPISSHATLYWYQQALGQGPEFLTYFNYEAQPDKSGLPSDRFSAERPEGSISTLTIQRTEQRDSAMYRCASSQGHGEQYFGPGTRLTVT.

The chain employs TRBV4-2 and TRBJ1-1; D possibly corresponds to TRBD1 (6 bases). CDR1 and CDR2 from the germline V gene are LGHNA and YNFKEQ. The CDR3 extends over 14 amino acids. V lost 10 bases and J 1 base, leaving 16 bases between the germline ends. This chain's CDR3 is CATGTPTGNTEAFF. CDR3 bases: TGTGCCACCGGGACACCAACGGGGAACACTGAAGCTTTCTTT.

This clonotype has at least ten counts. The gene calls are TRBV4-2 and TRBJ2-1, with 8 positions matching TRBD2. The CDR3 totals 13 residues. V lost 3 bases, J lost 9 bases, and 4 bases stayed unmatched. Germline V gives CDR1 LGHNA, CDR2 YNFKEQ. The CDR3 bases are TGTGCCAGCAGCCAGGCAGCGGGAGCTGAGCAGTTCTTC. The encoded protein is CASSQAAGAEQFF.

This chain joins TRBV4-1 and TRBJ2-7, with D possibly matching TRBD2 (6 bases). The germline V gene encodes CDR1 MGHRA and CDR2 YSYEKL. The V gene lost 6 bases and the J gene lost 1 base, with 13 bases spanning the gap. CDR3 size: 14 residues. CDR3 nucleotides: TGCGCCAGCAGTGAAGGAGGGTTTTCCTACGAGCAGTACTTC. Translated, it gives CASSEGGFSYEQYF.

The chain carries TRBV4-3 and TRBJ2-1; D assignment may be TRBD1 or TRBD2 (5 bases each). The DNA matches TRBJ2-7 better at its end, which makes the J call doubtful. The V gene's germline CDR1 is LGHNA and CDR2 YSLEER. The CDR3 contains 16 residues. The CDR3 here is CASSQDSGTGLYEQYF. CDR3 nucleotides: TGCGCCAGCAGCCAAGATTCCGGGACCGGGTTATACGAGCAGTACTTC.

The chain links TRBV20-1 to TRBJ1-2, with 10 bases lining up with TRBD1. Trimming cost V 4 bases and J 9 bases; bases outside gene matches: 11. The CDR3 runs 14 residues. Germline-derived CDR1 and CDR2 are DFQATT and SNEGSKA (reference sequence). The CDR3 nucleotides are TGCAGTGCTACCGGGACAGGGGTGATTAGTAGCTACACCTTC. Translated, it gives CSATGTGVISSYTF.

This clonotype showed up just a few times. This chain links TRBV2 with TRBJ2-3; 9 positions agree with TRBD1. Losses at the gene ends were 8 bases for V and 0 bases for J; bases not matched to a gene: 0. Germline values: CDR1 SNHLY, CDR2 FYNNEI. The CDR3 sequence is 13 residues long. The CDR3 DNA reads TGTGCCAGCGGGACAGGGAGCACAGATACGCAGTATTTT. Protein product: CASGTGSTDTQYF.

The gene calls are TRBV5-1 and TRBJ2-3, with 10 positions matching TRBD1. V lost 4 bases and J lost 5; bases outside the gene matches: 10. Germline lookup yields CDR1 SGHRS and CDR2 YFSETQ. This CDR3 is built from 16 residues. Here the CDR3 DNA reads TGCGCCAGCAGCGCACCGGACAGGGGGGTCCTAGATACGCAGTATTTT. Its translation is CASSAPDRGVLDTQYF.

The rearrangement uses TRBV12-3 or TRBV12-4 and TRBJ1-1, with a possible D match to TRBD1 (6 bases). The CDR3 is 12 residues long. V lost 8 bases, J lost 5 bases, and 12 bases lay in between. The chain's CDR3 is CASLRGKTEAFF. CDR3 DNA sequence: TGTGCCAGCCTTAGGGGGAAGACTGAAGCTTTCTTT.